This TCR beta chain was observed in a study of T-cell reconstitution after alpha-beta-depleted transplantation in children. This clonotype was counted a few times. The antigen is not known. One end of the junction fails to match germline, which may point to a read error. CDR3 length equals 13 residues. Looked up from germline, CDR1 is SGHTA and CDR2 is FQGNSA. The study, taken as a whole, reports: Several hundred expanded graft clones reportedly were the source of alpha-beta T cells about two months after transplant. After transplant, high TCRbeta diversity at day 60 in some patients arose from surviving recipient T cells and thymic progenitors. Newly generated T cells supplied most T-cell counts and diversity one year post-transplant.

Unique molecular identifiers were incorporated into the prepared TCRbeta library. TCRdb re-called the PCR reads with MiXCR, one entry per CDR3 protein. The profile shows around 270,000 distinct CDR3 sequences, 6% to 10% of them singletons. This sample comprised peripheral blood, obtained 360 days after TCRalphabeta/CD19-depleted stem cell transplant. J is TRBJ2-2 and V is TRBV7-2; unclear D gene. This receptor was identified in a female patient aged 2-10 years who had a stem cell transplant for Fanconi anemia, so the T cells may come from the graft donor. The DNA of the CDR3 is TGTGCCAGCAGCTCCTCGAACGCCGGGGAGCTGTTTTTT. Its protein product is CASSSSNAGELFF.